There are many counts of the clone carrying this T cell receptor (beta chain). Antigen: not known. The V end lost 1 base, the J end lost 1 base, and 10 bases lay between the germline ends. This CDR3 contains 15 residues. This record belongs to a study of T-cell reconstitution after alpha-beta-depleted transplantation in children. Study-level results: From newly produced T cells came most of the T-cell counts and diversity one year after transplant. Recipient T cells and thymic progenitors that survived were the source of the high TCRbeta diversity seen at day 60 in some patients. Alpha-beta T cells about two months after transplant reportedly derived from several hundred expanded graft clones.

Unique molecular identifiers were built into the TCRbeta library. MiXCR, run by TCRdb on the PCR reads, gives a single entry per CDR3 protein. The table includes 490,000 or so distinct CDR3 sequences, 8% to 11% detected once. Sequencing used PBMCs, obtained before TCRalphabeta/CD19-depleted stem cell transplant. The chain employs TRBV12-3 or TRBV12-4 and TRBJ1-2; possibly TRBD1 for D (6 bases). The sequence derives from a child between 2 and 9 years old with inherited bone marrow failure, due to receive a stem cell transplant. CDR3 nucleotides: TGTGCCAGCAGTTTAGACGGGGGCCGTAACTATGGCTACACCTTC. As protein: CASSLDGGRNYGYTF.